A single sample gave rise to the 20 T cell receptor beta chains below, sequenced in a study of identical twins. TCRdb passed the 5' RACE reads through MiXCR, listing each CDR3 protein once. The sample has approximately 1.8 million distinct CDR3 sequences, about 32% seen once. The specimen sequenced was cord blood. The receptors here all came from a newborn girl in good health.

This clonotype was counted between two and nine times. This chain uses TRBV7-9 with TRBJ1-1; weak D call: TRBD1 (5 bases). The CDR3 runs 14 residues. The V and J ends lost 5 bases and 1 base respectively, with 11 bases between them. Germline V gene lookup returns CDR1 SEHNR and CDR2 FQNEAQ (reference sequence). CDR3 in amino acids: CASSPTATNTEAFF. The CDR3 nucleotides are TGTGCCAGCAGCCCGACAGCTACGAACACTGAAGCTTTCTTT. Variable domain in full (rest from reference TRBV7-9 and TRBJ1-1): DTGVSQNPRHKITKRGQNVTFRCDPISEHNRLYWYRQTLGQGPEFLTYFQNEAQLEKSRLLSDRFSAERPKGSFSTLEIQRTEQGDSAMYLCASSPTATNTEAFFGQGTRLTVV.

The gene calls are TRBV5-1 and TRBJ2-3; the D gene is possibly TRBD1 (6 bases). Trimming removed 0 bases from V and 1 base from J, with 9 bases in between. Per germline, CDR1 SGHRS and CDR2 YFSETQ. This CDR3 comprises 15 residues. CDR3 residues: CASSLEGVGTDTQYF. Here the CDR3 DNA reads TGCGCCAGCAGCTTGGAGGGGGTTGGCACAGATACGCAGTATTTT.

This clonotype was seen only a few times. The rearrangement joins TRBV20-1 to TRBJ1-2; 9 bases are shared with TRBD1. J gave up 3 bases and V 4 bases, and 18 bases lay outside the gene matches. The germline gives CDR1 DFQATT, CDR2 SNEGSKA (reference sequence). The CDR3 has 18 residues. Written as DNA, the CDR3 is TGCAGTGCTATTACTACTCTGTTAACAGGGGGCCTTTACTATGGCTACACCTTC. It codes for CSAITTLLTGGLYYGYTF.

The table lists this clonotype with a few counts. This sequence joins TRBV6-2 or TRBV6-3 and TRBJ2-7; 8 nucleotides align to TRBD1. Germline CDR1 and CDR2: MNHEY and SVGEGT. This CDR3 has 15 residues. J gave up 0 bases and V 5 bases, and 6 bases lay outside the gene matches. The CDR3 nucleotides read TGTGCCAGCAGTCTCATTACAGGGGGCTCCTACGAGCAGTACTTC. It is translated as CASSLITGGSYEQYF.

DNA of the CDR3: TGTGCCAGCAGCTTGCTACTAGCGGGGGACAATGAGCAGTTCTTC. Protein: CASSLLLAGDNEQFF. This rearrangement joins TRBV5-6 to TRBJ2-1; 11 bases agree with TRBD2. Germline CDR1 and CDR2: SGHDT and YYEEEE. V was pared by 1 base and J by 5 bases, with 2 bases of the junction left unmatched. CDR3 length equals 15 residues.

CDR3 nucleotides: TGTGCCAGCAGTTTATCCGGACGTCGACTGTTTTTT. Translation gives CASSLSGRRLFF. V is TRBV27 and J is TRBJ1-4; D not resolved. V lost 0 bases and J 13 bases, leaving 9 bases between the germline ends. Germline V gives CDR1 MNHEY, CDR2 SMNVEV (reference sequence). The CDR3 length is 12 residues.

This clonotype was detected many times. This chain uses TRBV7-9 with TRBJ1-2; D perhaps matches TRBD1 (5 bases). The germline V gene has CDR1 SEHNR and CDR2 FQNEAQ (reference sequence). The CDR3 runs to 14 residues. V lost 8 bases and J lost 4, with 17 bases in between. The CDR3 nucleotides are TGTGCCAGCTCCCCTCCAGGGCCCTTCTATGGCTACACCTTC. Residues: CASSPPGPFYGYTF.

This clonotype was recorded once. Its ends do not fully match the called genes, so a read error is possible. The chain recombines TRBV20-1 with TRBJ2-5; D perhaps matches TRBD1 (6 bases). From germline, CDR1 is DFQATT and CDR2 SNEGSKA (reference sequence). The length of the CDR3 is 15 residues. The CDR3 protein is CSAGEGHLGQETQYF. In DNA form, the CDR3 reads TGCAGTGCTGGAGAGGGACACCTTGGCCAAGAGACCCAGTACTTC.

The chain is built from TRBV20-1 and TRBJ2-1, with 7 bases that match TRBD2. The CDR3 sequence is 19 residues long. The V gene end was trimmed by 1 base and the J gene end by 3 bases; junction bases not matched to a gene: 18. Germline assignment: CDR1 DFQATT and CDR2 SNEGSKA (reference sequence). The CDR3: CSARVMGRAGAGLYNEQFF. The CDR3 coding sequence is TGCAGTGCTAGAGTAATGGGGAGGGCAGGAGCGGGACTCTACAATGAGCAGTTCTTC.

V usage is TRBV20-1 and J usage is TRBJ1-5, with TRBD1 identical over 8 bases. The V gene end was trimmed by 6 bases and the J gene end by 3 bases; junction bases not matched to a gene: 4. The germline gives CDR1 DFQATT, CDR2 SNEGSKA (reference sequence). The CDR3 runs 13 residues. The CDR3 region is CSAETGVNQPQHF. Here the CDR3 DNA reads TGCAGTGCCGAGACAGGGGTCAATCAGCCCCAGCATTTT.

This clonotype was seen a handful of times. CDR3 region: CSAREGVTGGSSTDTQYF. The CDR3 bases are TGCAGTGCTAGAGAAGGGGTAACAGGGGGCTCTAGCACAGATACGCAGTATTTT. The chain combines TRBV20-1 with TRBJ2-3, with 9 bases that match TRBD1. The length of the CDR3 is 18 residues. Germline CDR1 is DFQATT and CDR2 is SNEGSKA (reference sequence). V lost 0 bases, J lost 0 bases, and 10 bases stayed unmatched.

This clonotype was counted a few times. The rearrangement links TRBV20-1 to TRBJ2-5; a possible D gene is TRBD1 (5 bases). V was trimmed by 3 bases and J by 4 bases, leaving 12 bases between them. The CDR3 sequence is 13 residues long. CDR1 and CDR2 from the germline V gene are DFQATT and SNEGSKA (reference sequence). The DNA for the CDR3 is TGCAGTGCTAGCTCCCTCCAGGGAGAGACCCAGTACTTC. It translates to CSASSLQGETQYF.

This clonotype showed up just a few times. This sequence joins TRBV5-5 and TRBJ2-5; 7 bases agree with TRBD1. J lost 2 bases, V lost 2 bases, and 6 bases had no gene match. Germline V CDR1 and CDR2: SGHKS, YYEKEE (reference sequence). The length of the CDR3 is 15 residues. The CDR3 spells CASSFWDSGQETQYF. The CDR3 DNA is TGTGCCAGCAGCTTCTGGGACAGTGGGCAAGAGACCCAGTACTTC.

On this clonotype: The conserved final phenylalanine or tryptophan is absent from the CDR3, which likely points to a read error. The V call is TRBV7-9, the J call TRBJ2-1; TRBD2 agrees at 8 bases. The germline V gene has CDR1 SEHNR and CDR2 FQNEAQ (reference sequence). This CDR3 has 14 residues. Losses at the gene ends were 5 bases for V and 6 bases for J; bases not matched to a gene: 6. Written as DNA, the CDR3 is TGTGCCAGCAGCGCCCGACTAGCGTCCAATGAGCAGTTCTGC. Its translation: CASSARLASNEQFC.

The chain joins TRBV20-1 to TRBJ1-2; TRBD1 is a possible D gene (6 bases). V lost 3 bases and J lost 6, with 17 bases in between. Per germline, CDR1 DFQATT and CDR2 SNEGSKA (reference sequence). The CDR3 runs to 14 residues. CDR3 sequence (DNA): TGCAGTGCTAGCGTACAGGGAGGGACTGATGGCTACACCTTC. Translation gives CSASVQGGTDGYTF.

This clonotype showed up just a few times. The rearrangement joins TRBV6-5 to TRBJ2-3; no definite D call. Germline V lookup: CDR1 MNHEY, CDR2 SVGAGI. Deletions cut 7 bases from V and 3 bases from J, with 14 bases between. The CDR3 has 14 residues. CDR3 in DNA: TGTGCCAGCAAGGTTTCAGTTGGGACAGATACGCAGTATTTT. Its translation is CASKVSVGTDTQYF.

This clonotype has more than one count but fewer than ten. V usage is TRBV20-1 and J usage is TRBJ2-5; the match to TRBD2 covers 9 bases. The CDR3 has 14 residues. Germline CDR1 reads DFQATT; CDR2 reads SNEGSKA (reference sequence). The J segment lost 4 bases and the V segment lost 1 base, leaving 4 bases of the junction unmatched. The CDR3 loop is CSARVLAGGETQYF. The CDR3 coding sequence is TGCAGTGCTAGAGTACTAGCGGGTGGAGAGACCCAGTACTTC.

This clonotype showed up just a few times. V is TRBV24-1 and J is TRBJ2-3, with 10 bases that match TRBD1. The J segment lost 6 bases and the V segment lost 9 bases, leaving 5 bases of the junction unmatched. Germline V gene lookup returns CDR1 KGHDR and CDR2 SFDVKD. CDR3 length: 13 amino acids. CDR3 loop: CATAGQGTDTQYF. CDR3 in DNA: TGTGCCACCGCGGGACAGGGGACCGATACGCAGTATTTT.

The table lists this clonotype with many counts. The V gene is TRBV29-1, the J gene TRBJ2-7; a possible D gene is TRBD1 (6 bases). In germline, CDR1 is SQVTM, CDR2 ANQGSEA. This CDR3 is built from 16 residues. V lost 2 bases, J lost 0 bases, and 17 bases lay in between. The CDR3 spells CSVEIGDRTDSYEQYF. The CDR3 DNA reads TGCAGCGTTGAAATAGGGGACCGGACAGACTCCTACGAGCAGTACTTC.

The chain carries TRBV3-1 and TRBJ2-1; D unclear. The V gene's germline CDR1 is LGHDT and CDR2 YNNKEL (reference sequence). The CDR3 runs 13 residues. Trimming cost V 4 bases and J 5 bases, with 9 bases left between them. CDR3 DNA: TGTGCCAGCAGCCCTCACTTGGACAATGAGCAGTTCTTC. Translated: CASSPHLDNEQFF.